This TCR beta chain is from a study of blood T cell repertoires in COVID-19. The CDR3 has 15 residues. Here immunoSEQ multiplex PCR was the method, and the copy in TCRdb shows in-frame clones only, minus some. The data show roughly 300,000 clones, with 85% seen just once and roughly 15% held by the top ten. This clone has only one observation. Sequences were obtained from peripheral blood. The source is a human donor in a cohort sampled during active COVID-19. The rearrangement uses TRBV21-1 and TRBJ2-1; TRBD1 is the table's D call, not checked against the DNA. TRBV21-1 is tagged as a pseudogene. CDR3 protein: CASSTNRAGINEQFF. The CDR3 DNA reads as TGTGCCAGCAGCACCAACAGGGCAGGAATCAATGAGCAGTTCTTC.